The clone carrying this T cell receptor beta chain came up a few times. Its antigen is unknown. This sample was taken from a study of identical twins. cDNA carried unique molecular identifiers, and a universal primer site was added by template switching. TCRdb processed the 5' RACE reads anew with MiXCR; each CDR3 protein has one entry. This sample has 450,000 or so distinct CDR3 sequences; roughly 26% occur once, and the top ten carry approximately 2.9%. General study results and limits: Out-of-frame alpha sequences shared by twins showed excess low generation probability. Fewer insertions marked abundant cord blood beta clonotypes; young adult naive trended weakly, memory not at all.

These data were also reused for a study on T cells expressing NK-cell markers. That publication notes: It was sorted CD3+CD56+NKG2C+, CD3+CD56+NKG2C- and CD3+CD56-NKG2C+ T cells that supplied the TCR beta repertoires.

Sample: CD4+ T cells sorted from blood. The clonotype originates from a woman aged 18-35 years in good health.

This chain's CDR3 is CASTPLLARGYNEQFF. The CDR3 DNA is TGTGCCAGCACCCCGTTGTTAGCGAGGGGTTACAATGAGCAGTTCTTC. The chain has TRBV12-3 or TRBV12-4 and TRBJ2-1; D tentatively reads TRBD1 or TRBD2 (5 bases each). The germline V and J ends were trimmed by 7 bases and 4 bases, with 20 bases remaining between them. This CDR3 has 16 residues.